This T cell receptor (beta chain) was sequenced for a study of early T cells in non-severe SARS-CoV-2 infection. Study results and caveats: Anti-spike CD8 specificities were favored by VDJdb matching, whose results missed private and CD4 specificities.

The V gene's germline CDR1 is LGHNA and CDR2 YSLEER. V was trimmed by 6 bases and J by 0 bases, leaving 18 bases between them. This CDR3 is 17 amino acids long. This clonotype has only a few counts. The antigen remains undetermined. One entry per CDR3 protein results from TCRdb running MiXCR on the 5' RACE reads. The table includes around 79,000 distinct CDR3 sequences, about 11% detected once. This sample comprised whole blood, obtained at baseline. This rearrangement joins TRBV4-3 to TRBJ2-1; perhaps TRBD1 as D (5 bases). This TCR was sampled from an adult who was a healthcare worker with PCR-confirmed SARS-CoV-2 infection or an uninfected control (not recorded which). The CDR3 is CASSVGRGFTSYNEQFF. CDR3 bases: TGCGCCAGCAGTGTAGGAAGGGGTTTTACCTCCTACAATGAGCAGTTCTTC.